One and the same sample provided the 29 T cell receptor beta chains below, sequenced in a study of cytomegalovirus exposure and HLA in healthy donors. PCR amplification relied on 60 Vbeta primers (plus 13 Jbeta primers). Clones were sequenced by immunoSEQ multiplex PCR, and TCRdb holds only the in-frame ones, with some missing. The data contain more than 90,000 clones, 78% of them singletons. Sequenced material: PBMCs. The receptors derive from a woman in her fifties or sixties in good health and CMV-seronegative.

Written as DNA, the CDR3 is TGTGCCATCAGTATGGGGGAAGGACAGGGGTACTTC. It translates to CAISMGEGQGYF. The rearrangement uses TRBV10-3 and TRBJ2-7; 8 bases agree with TRBD1. CDR1 is ENHRY and CDR2 is SYGVKD in the germline V gene. Losses at the gene ends were 5 bases for V and 12 bases for J; bases not matched to a gene: 9. This CDR3 has 12 residues.

This chain joins TRBV4-3 and TRBJ2-3; TRBD2 aligns across 7 bases. The length of the CDR3 is 13 residues. Germline V gene sequence: CDR1 LGHNA, CDR2 YSLEER. The J segment lost 9 bases and the V segment lost 4 bases, leaving 7 bases of the junction unmatched. The CDR3 sequence: CASSPGRFGTQYF. The CDR3 coding sequence is TGCGCCAGCAGCCCCGGGAGGTTCGGCACGCAGTATTTT.

This clone was found a few times. V usage is TRBV28 and J usage is TRBJ1-3; TRBD1 matches 7 bases. V shed 6 bases, J shed 1 base, and the junction held 9 bases outside the gene matches. CDR3 size: 16 residues. Germline CDR1 MDHEN, CDR2 SYDVKM. The chain's CDR3 is CASSFMPGQSGNTIYF. The CDR3 bases are TGTGCCAGCAGCTTTATGCCGGGACAGTCTGGAAACACCATATATTTT.

This clone was detected a few times. The genes are TRBV25-1 and TRBJ1-2; D possibly corresponds to TRBD1 (5 bases). Trimming took 4 bases from V and 8 from J, leaving 8 bases between them. CDR1 and CDR2 from the germline V gene are MGHDK and SYGVNS. The CDR3 length is 11 residues. The CDR3 here is CASSVGVGYTF. The CDR3 nucleotides are TGTGCCAGCAGTGTAGGGGTAGGCTACACCTTC.

This chain links TRBV28 with TRBJ2-5, with TRBD2 matching over 9 bases. This CDR3 spans 13 amino acids. With 6 bases clipped from V and 5 bases from J, the junction kept 4 bases outside the gene matches. CDR1 and CDR2 from the germline V gene are MDHEN and SYDVKM. CDR3 sequence reads: CASRVAGDETQYF. The CDR3 bases are TGTGCCAGCAGAGTAGCGGGAGATGAGACCCAGTACTTC.

This clone was seen only a few times. The chain links TRBV2 to TRBJ1-6, with 7 bases matching TRBD1. The CDR3 has 14 residues. Germline loops: CDR1 SNHLY, CDR2 FYNNEI. V shed 3 bases and J 9 bases; nucleotides not matched to a gene: 5. CDR3 coding DNA: TGTGCCAGCAGTGATGGACAGGCAGGTTCACCCCTCCACTTT. Protein: CASSDGQAGSPLHF. Full variable domain (missing parts from reference TRBV2 and TRBJ1-6): EPEVTQTPSHQVTQMGQEVILRCVPISNHLYFYWYRQILGQKVEFLVSFYNNEISEKSEIFDDQFSVERPDGSNFTLKIRSTKLEDSAMYFCASSDGQAGSPLHFGNGTRLTVT.

The J gene is TRBJ2-1, the V gene TRBV5-4; 14 nucleotides line up with TRBD2. V lost 4 bases, J lost 7 bases, and 7 bases stayed unmatched. This CDR3 has 16 amino acids. Looked up from germline, CDR1 is SGHNT and CDR2 is YYREEE (reference sequence). The CDR3 DNA is TGTGCCAGCAGCCTTGGACTAGCGGGAGGCTGGAATGAGCAGTTCTTC. Its protein product is CASSLGLAGGWNEQFF.

The V and J genes are TRBV7-2 and TRBJ1-3; 7 bases fit TRBD1. V was clipped by 4 bases and J by 4 bases; unmatched bases: 1. CDR1 is SGHTA and CDR2 is FQGNSA in the germline V gene. The CDR3 contains 13 residues. CDR3 sequence (DNA): TGTGCCAGCAGCTCGGACAGGGGAAACACCATATATTTT. Its protein product is CASSSDRGNTIYF.

This clone was detected only once. This chain uses TRBV5-4 with TRBJ2-7, with 7 bases fitting TRBD1. V gave up 4 bases and J gave up 3 bases; unmatched junction bases: 4. The CDR3 is 13 residues long. Germline V gene data show CDR1 as SGHNT and CDR2 as YYREEE (reference sequence). Written as DNA, the CDR3 is TGTGCCAGCAGCCTGACAGGGATCTACGAGCAGTACTTC. Its protein product is CASSLTGIYEQYF.

CDR3 amino acids: CAISEGQDYGYTF. The CDR3 DNA is TGTGCCATCAGTGAGGGACAAGACTATGGCTACACCTTC. The chain combines TRBV10-3 with TRBJ1-2, with D possibly matching TRBD1 (5 bases). This CDR3 region has 13 residues. V gave up 2 bases and J gave up 3 bases, with 7 bases separating them. Germline V gene lookup returns CDR1 ENHRY and CDR2 SYGVKD.

The V gene is TRBV19, the J gene TRBJ1-1; D is undetermined. V was clipped by 0 bases and J by 6 bases, with 11 bases between them. Germline V gene lookup returns CDR1 LNHDA and CDR2 SQIVND (reference sequence). The CDR3 extends over 14 amino acids. CDR3 sequence reads: CASSIDLYTSEAFF. CDR3 bases: TGTGCCAGTAGTATAGATTTGTACACCTCTGAAGCTTTCTTT.

The rearrangement joins TRBV7-8 to TRBJ2-7, with TRBD1 as a possible D gene (5 bases). V dropped 2 bases and J dropped 1 base, with 15 bases sitting between them. The CDR3 sequence is 16 residues long. From germline, CDR1 is SGHVS and CDR2 FQNEAQ. CDR3 in amino acids: CASSLFRGLGSYEQYF. CDR3 sequence (DNA): TGTGCCAGCAGCTTATTTAGGGGTTTGGGGTCCTACGAGCAGTACTTC.

This clone was picked up one time. The J gene is TRBJ1-4, the V gene TRBV29-1; 8 bases agree with TRBD1. The CDR3 spans 13 residues. V shed 4 bases and J 10 bases; nucleotides not matched to a gene: 8. Germline V gene sequence: CDR1 SQVTM, CDR2 ANQGSEA. CDR3 in amino acids: CSVGTTGGGKLFF. In nucleotides, the CDR3 is TGCAGCGTTGGAACCACAGGGGGAGGAAAACTGTTTTTT. Looking up the rest from reference TRBV29-1 and TRBJ1-4 gives the full variable domain: SAVISQKPSRDICQRGTSLTIQCQVDSQVTMMFWYRQQPGQSLTLIATANQGSEATYESGFVIDKFPISRPNLTFSTLTVSNMSPEDSSIYLCSVGTTGGGKLFFGSGTQLSVL.

The chain carries TRBV4-3 and TRBJ2-3; TRBD2 might be the D (5 bases). CDR1 and CDR2 (germline): LGHNA, YSLEER. V was shortened by 0 bases and J by 3 bases, with 16 bases between the two germline ends. The CDR3 length is 17 residues. For the CDR3, the DNA is TGCGCCAGCAGCCAAGATCTGGGTAGTAGCGAGACAGATACGCAGTATTTT. It encodes CASSQDLGSSETDTQYF.

V usage is TRBV9 and J usage is TRBJ2-1, with 9 bases aligning to TRBD1. This CDR3 has 14 residues. Per germline, CDR1 SGDLS and CDR2 YYNGEE. The V and J ends lost 3 bases and 6 bases, in that order; junction bases with no gene match: 4. As DNA, the CDR3 is TGTGCCAGCAGCGCCGGGACAGGGCTCAATGAGCAGTTCTTC. Its translation: CASSAGTGLNEQFF.

This chain links TRBV29-1 with TRBJ1-2, with TRBD1 as a possible D gene (5 bases). Germline V gene data show CDR1 as SQVTM and CDR2 as ANQGSEA. The V end lost 3 bases, the J end lost 5 bases, and 16 bases lay between the germline ends. The length of the CDR3 is 14 residues. The DNA for the CDR3 is TGCAGCGTTGATGGGACTGAGGAGGGATATGGCTACACCTTC. This codes for CSVDGTEEGYGYTF.

The J gene is TRBJ2-7, the V gene TRBV18, with TRBD2 matching over 11 bases. V lost 5 bases, J lost 2 bases, and 2 bases stayed unmatched. This CDR3 comprises 14 residues. CDR1 and CDR2 (germline): KGHSH, LQKENI. CDR3 sequence: CASSGLAGPYEQYF. Written as DNA, the CDR3 is TGTGCCAGCTCAGGACTAGCGGGCCCCTACGAGCAGTACTTC.

The V gene is TRBV27, the J gene TRBJ2-7, with D uncertain. In germline, CDR1 is MNHEY, CDR2 SMNVEV (reference sequence). The CDR3 extends over 14 amino acids. The germline V and J ends were trimmed by 5 bases and 1 base, with 12 bases remaining between them. CDR3 sequence reads: CASSPWARSYEQYF. The DNA of the CDR3 is TGTGCCAGCAGTCCCTGGGCCCGATCCTACGAGCAGTACTTC.

V usage is TRBV30 and J usage is TRBJ1-4; 9 bases are shared with TRBD1. The CDR3 runs 16 residues. The germline V gene has CDR1 GTSNPN and CDR2 SVGIG (reference sequence). The V segment lost 3 bases and the J segment 7 bases; nucleotides outside the gene matches: 12. The CDR3 loop reads CAWSATPQGAGEKLFF. Written as DNA, the CDR3 is TGTGCCTGGAGCGCCACACCACAGGGGGCTGGTGAAAAACTGTTTTTT.

The chain has TRBV30 and TRBJ2-3; D not certain. Germline V gene lookup returns CDR1 GTSNPN and CDR2 SVGIG (reference sequence). Trimming left V 6 bases short and J 9 bases short, with 10 bases between. This CDR3 is 10 amino acids long. DNA for the CDR3: TGTGCCTGCGGTGTGGGCACGCAGTATTTT. Translated: CACGVGTQYF.

The gene calls are TRBV10-3 and TRBJ1-3; possible D gene TRBD1, 6 bases. In germline, CDR1 is ENHRY, CDR2 SYGVKD. V was shortened by 6 bases and J by 1 base, with 7 bases between the two germline ends. This CDR3 has 13 residues. CDR3 amino acids: CAIRGTSGNTIYF. CDR3 sequence (DNA): TGTGCCATCAGGGGGACATCTGGAAACACCATATATTTT.

This clone was detected only once. V and J are TRBV10-3 and TRBJ2-7; 7 nucleotides match TRBD2. The CDR3 covers 13 residues. Trimming cost V 3 bases and J 3 bases; bases outside gene matches: 2. CDR1 is ENHRY and CDR2 is SYGVKD in the germline V gene. The CDR3 sequence: CAISDGGVYEQYF. The CDR3 DNA is TGTGCCATCAGTGATGGGGGGGTCTACGAGCAGTACTTC.

The J gene is TRBJ2-6, the V gene TRBV4-1, with D maybe TRBD1 (5 bases). CDR1 and CDR2 (germline): MGHRA, YSYEKL. CDR3 length: 18 amino acids. The ends were cut back, 1 base at V and 0 bases at J, with 13 bases in the middle. CDR3 residues: CASSQGAGFPSGANVLTF. The DNA for the CDR3 is TGCGCCAGCAGCCAAGGGGCAGGGTTCCCCTCTGGGGCCAACGTCCTGACTTTC.

In DNA form, the CDR3 reads TGTGCCAGCAGTTCTACAGGGCTACGGTATGGCTACACCTTC. This codes for CASSSTGLRYGYTF. The gene calls are TRBV28 and TRBJ1-2; maybe TRBD1 (6 bases). The CDR3 has 14 amino acids. The germline gives CDR1 MDHEN, CDR2 SYDVKM. V lost 4 bases and J lost 5, with 14 bases in between.

J is TRBJ2-7 and V is TRBV6-5, with D possibly matching TRBD1 (6 bases). V was cut by 4 bases and J by 5 bases, with 18 bases left in between. This CDR3 is 15 amino acids long. In germline, CDR1 is MNHEY, CDR2 SVGAGI. In nucleotides, the CDR3 is TGTGCCAGCAGTTCCCTCGGGCGGCAGGGGAACGAGCAGTACTTC. Translation gives CASSSLGRQGNEQYF.

The genes are TRBV6-5 and TRBJ2-7; 8 bases agree with TRBD2. The CDR3 runs to 13 residues. Germline loops: CDR1 MNHEY, CDR2 SVGAGI. With 5 bases clipped from V and 8 bases from J, the junction kept 8 bases outside the gene matches. The CDR3 DNA follows: TGTGCCAGCAGTATGGGACTAGGTTTAAAGCAGTACTTC. Protein sequence: CASSMGLGLKQYF.

This chain links TRBV27 with TRBJ1-2; D not certain. Between the trimmed V and J ends, which lost 5 bases and 0 bases, there was a span of 13 bases. CDR3 size: 15 residues. The germline CDR1 and CDR2 sequences are MNHEY and SMNVEV (reference sequence). The DNA of the CDR3 is TGTGCCAGCAGTCCCTCCCCGTCCCCTAACTATGGCTACACCTTC. Translating gives CASSPSPSPNYGYTF.

This clone appeared a few times. This rearrangement joins TRBV5-1 to TRBJ2-3; the match to TRBD1 covers 12 bases. The CDR3 sequence is 17 residues long. V shed 3 bases, J shed 2 bases, and the junction held 7 bases outside the gene matches. In germline, CDR1 is SGHRS, CDR2 YFSETQ. The CDR3 protein is CASSYGTGGRFTDTQYF. The CDR3 DNA sequence: TGCGCCAGCAGCTACGGGACAGGGGGCCGATTCACAGATACGCAGTATTTT.

This clone appeared once. The rearrangement links TRBV11-2 to TRBJ2-1; D is possibly TRBD2 (6 bases). This CDR3 is built from 14 residues. Trimming left V 1 base short and J 6 bases short, with 10 bases between. Germline CDR1 SGHAT, CDR2 FQNNGV. CDR3 coding DNA: TGTGCCAGCAGCTTAGGACTAGTGACCAATGAGCAGTTCTTC. This sequence encodes CASSLGLVTNEQFF.